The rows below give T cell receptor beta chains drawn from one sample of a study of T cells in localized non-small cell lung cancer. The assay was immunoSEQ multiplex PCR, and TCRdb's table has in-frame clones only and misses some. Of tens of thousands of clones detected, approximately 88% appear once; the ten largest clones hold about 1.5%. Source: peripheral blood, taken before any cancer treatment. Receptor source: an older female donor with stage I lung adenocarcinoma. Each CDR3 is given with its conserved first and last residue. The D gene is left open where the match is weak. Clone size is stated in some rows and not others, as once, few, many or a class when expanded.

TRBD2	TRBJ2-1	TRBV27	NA	CASSLIGGSDNEQFF	TGTGCCAGCAGTTTGATTGGCGGGAGTGATAATGAGCAGTTCTTC
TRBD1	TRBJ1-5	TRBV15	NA	CATSRSTGGGYTGSNQPQHF	TGTGCCACCAGCAGGTCCACAGGGGGAGGTTATACTGGTAGCAATCAGCCCCAGCATTTT
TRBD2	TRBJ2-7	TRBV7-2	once	CASSPTSGGHYEQYF	TGTGCCAGCAGCCCTACTAGCGGGGGGCACTACGAGCAGTACTTC
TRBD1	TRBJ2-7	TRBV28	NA	CASSLQGQSDFYEQYF	TGTGCCAGCAGTTTACAGGGACAGAGTGATTTCTACGAGCAGTACTTC
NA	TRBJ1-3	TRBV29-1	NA	CSVDRGLSGNTIYF	TGCAGCGTTGACAGGGGACTCTCTGGAAACACCATATATTTT
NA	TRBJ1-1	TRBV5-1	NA	CASSLRGGTEAFF	TGCGCCAGCAGCCTAAGGGGGGGCACTGAAGCTTTCTTT
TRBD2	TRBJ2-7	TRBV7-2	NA	CASSPRPRTSGRAIEQYF	TGTGCCAGCAGCCCCCGGCCCCGGACTAGCGGGAGGGCGATCGAGCAGTACTTC
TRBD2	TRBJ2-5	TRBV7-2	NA	CASSGRGLAGWQETQYF	TGTGCCAGCAGCGGGAGGGGGCTAGCGGGGTGGCAAGAGACCCAGTACTTC
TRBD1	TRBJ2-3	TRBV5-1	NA	CASSGTGRETQYF	TGCGCCAGCAGCGGGACAGGGAGGGAGACGCAGTATTTT
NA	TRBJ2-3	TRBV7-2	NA	CASSLARTADTQYF	TGTGCCAGCAGCTTAGCTCGGACCGCAGATACGCAGTATTTT
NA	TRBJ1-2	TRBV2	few	CASTRRQMDGYTF	TGTGCCAGCACCCGCAGACAGATGGATGGCTACACCTTC
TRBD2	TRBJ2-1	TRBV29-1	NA	CSVRAGTSGRNLFF	TGCAGCGTTCGCGCCGGGACTAGCGGGAGAAATCTGTTCTTC